The count of the clone carrying this T cell receptor beta chain is one. Its antigen is still unknown. Profiling relied on immunoSEQ multiplex PCR, and the TCRdb table lists in-frame clones only, not all of them. This table has some 800,000 clones, almost 95% appearing once. V lost 2 bases and J lost 2, with 10 bases in between. The CDR3 consists of 15 residues. The germline gives CDR1 MNHEY, CDR2 SMNVEV (reference sequence). The record originates from a study of shared clonotypes between healthy human individuals. Study-wide results and caveats: Naive subsets usually exceeded memory subsets in estimated richness.

CD45RO-negative, CCR7-selected cells formed the naive CD8 fraction, which excluded terminally differentiated effector memory CD45RA+ cells. The sequencing input was naive CD8+ T cells sorted from blood. This clonotype originated in a man under 40 in good health. V and J are TRBV27 and TRBJ2-1; the D gene is possibly TRBD2 (6 bases). CDR3 coding DNA: TGTGCCAGCAGTTTAAGCGGGCCAACCTACAATGAGCAGTTCTTC. It yields the protein CASSLSGPTYNEQFF.